This TCR beta chain was recovered during a study of Ad26.COV2.S vaccination and SARS-CoV-2 variants (dated by TCRdb to the early 2020s). Concerning the study at large: Donors in the vaccine arm were drawn from COV1001, a phase I-IIa trial of Ad26.COV2.S in healthy adults that was multicentre, randomized, double-blind and placebo-controlled. Ad26.COV2.S was administered intramuscularly at a dose of 5x10^10 or 1x10^11 viral particles, either as one shot or as two shots given 56 days apart. The specificity and breadth of SARS-CoV-2-reactive T cell receptors after Ad26.COV2.S vaccination were assessed by TCRbeta repertoire sequencing. A total of 32 samples were included in the TCR-sequenced set, comprising about 20 Ad26.COV2.S vaccine recipients, 5 placebo recipients and 8 SARS-CoV-2 convalescent individuals. Participants in the trial were split at random into five groups of five each, receiving low-dose or high-dose Ad26.COV2.S once or twice, or else placebo on both occasions. Throughout the experiments and outcome assessment, investigators stayed blinded to trial group allocation. What the study reported, not specific to this receptor: According to the authors, total T cell responses may have been underestimated by the TCR breadth and depth analyses. Comparing responses between vaccine doses or regimens was not something the study was powered to do. Vaccine and placebo recipients had comparable non-spike TCR breadth, which fits with the vaccine containing only spike. Substantial breadth of spike-specific CD8+ and CD4+ T cell responses was reported after vaccination. Spike-specific TCR breadth was higher in Ad26.COV2.S recipients than in placebo recipients (P = 0.0014).

TCRbeta CDR3 regions were sequenced with the immunoSEQ Assay. After extraction, genomic DNA underwent amplification by bias-controlled multiplex PCR, followed by high-throughput sequencing. The original methods were these. To quantify the absolute abundance of every unique TCRbeta CDR3 region, sequences were collapsed and filtered. Usable DNA was measured by amplifying reference genes present in all nucleated cells, and TCRbeta template counts were normalized to that usable DNA to estimate T cell fraction. Repertoire TCRs were annotated as SARS-CoV-2-specific by exact matching of V gene, CDR3 amino acid sequence and J gene to a known reactive TCR set. MIRA supplied the reference SARS-CoV-2 TCR set, which was filtered for enrichment in COVID-19-positive ImmuneCODE repertoires so that public or cross-reactive TCRs were removed. Using the MIRA antigens, annotated TCRs were further analysed by specific ORF or by position within an ORF. Depth was the summed frequency of annotated unique rearrangements, while breadth was defined as annotated unique rearrangements over total unique productive rearrangements. TCR breadth was compared between groups using two-sided Wilcoxon rank-sum tests. TCRdb provides this immuneACCESS table in a form limited to in-frame rearrangements. Some clones are lacking; in checked studies, under half of them reflect an unresolved V gene, and why the rest are absent is not known. The V and J calls and clone size come from that table; D and trimming were worked out from the DNA. The sample data list about 480,000 clones, and around nine tenths of these were observed just once. Roughly 12% of the sample belongs to the ten largest clones.

Regarding this clone: Its antigen remains undetermined. Base qualities are not recorded, but no much larger clone differs from it by a single base.

What the treatment or condition label conveys for this sample: roughly 18 received Ad26.COV2.S at low or high dose, single or two shots; roughly five received placebo; per-sample allocation not given. For vaccine and placebo recipients, the sequenced repertoires came from samples collected on day 63 after the first injection. Cohort 1b enrolled 25 adults aged 18-55 years at a single site in Boston, USA, between 29 July and 7 August 2020. Ad26.COV2.S consisted of a replication-incompetent adenovirus type 26 vector by which a prefusion-stabilized SARS-CoV-2 spike protein from the original Wuhan strain was expressed. CDR1 and CDR2 are read off the germline V gene as SGHRS and YFSETQ. V lost 4 bases and J lost 13 bases, and the count of bases not matched to a germline gene is 13. The CDR3 has 15 amino acids, counting the end cysteine and phenylalanine. The sequence is cut down to CDR3 DNA, 45 bases in frame from base 1.

The sample in question was peripheral blood, obtained in a trial of Ad26.COV2.S vaccine versus placebo. The V gene is TRBV5-1 and the J gene is TRBJ1-6; the junction holds 8 bases that match TRBD1. The receptor comes from a person aged 18-60 years who received the Ad26.COV2.S COVID-19 vaccine or a placebo. The CDR3: CASSTGQGPLWPLHF. The DNA sequence follows: TGCGCCAGCAGCACTGGACAGGGCCCGCTTTGGCCCCTCCACTTT.